This T cell receptor (beta chain) was sequenced during a study of identifying expanded T cells in peripheral blood. Sequencing was performed with immunoSEQ multiplex PCR; in TCRdb, only in-frame clones are kept and a portion is missing. The data contain about 97,000 clones, around nine tenths of them singletons. Points from the study as a whole: Technical replicates showed around 1.2 changed clones; roughly two weeks around 15; four weeks 19. Variance in clone template counts between roughly 2-week samples significantly increased with total template count across all healthy donors.

During the collection period, no donor immune events like infections were recorded. A note on this clone: The antigen remains unidentified.

The sample was blood. The source is a person between 18 and 75 years old in good health.

In nucleotides, the CDR3 is TGTGCCAGCAGCTTGGGCCAGACCCTCGAGACCCAGTACTTC. Translating it yields CASSLGQTLETQYF. V gene TRBV5-6 combines with J gene TRBJ2-5, with D hard to call. Germline V gives CDR1 SGHDT, CDR2 YYEEEE. This CDR3 region has 14 residues. Trimming cost V 0 bases and J 5 bases, with 11 bases left between them. Looking up the rest from reference TRBV5-6 and TRBJ2-5 gives the full variable domain: DAGVTQSPTHLIKTRGQQVTLRCSPKSGHDTVSWYQQALGQGPQFIFQYYEEEERQRGNFPDRFSGHQFPNYSSELNVNALLLGDSALYLCASSLGQTLETQYFGPGTRLLVL.